Listed below are T cell receptor beta chains from one sample, sequenced in a study of T cell responses to AZD1222 COVID-19 vaccine. Repertoires were generated with immunoSEQ multiplex PCR, while TCRdb's copy carries only in-frame clones and drops some. The table lists 90,000 to 100,000 clones, roughly 89% of them singletons, with approximately 3.7% in the top ten. Sequenced here: peripheral blood, sampled on day 0 of AZD1222 vaccination. These receptors were obtained from an adult in good health. Each CDR3 is given with its conserved first and last residue. The D gene is left open where the match is weak. The size field is filled for only some rows; it gives once, few, many or a size class.

clone_size	v_call	d_call	j_call	cdr3_aa	cdr3_nt
once	TRBV7-9	NA	TRBJ1-1	CASSLGREDEAFF	TGTGCCAGCAGCTTAGGCAGGGAGGATGAAGCTTTCTTT
few	TRBV30	NA	TRBJ2-1	CAWSQDSEQFF	TGTGCCTGGAGTCAGGACAGCGAGCAGTTCTTC
once	TRBV13	TRBD2	TRBJ2-1	CASSSLSGSGSYNEQFF	TGTGCCAGCAGCTCCCTAAGCGGGAGCGGGTCCTACAATGAGCAGTTCTTC
once	TRBV4-1	TRBD2	TRBJ2-3	CASSQGLAGGITDTQYF	TGCGCCAGCAGCCAAGGGCTAGCGGGGGGTATCACAGATACGCAGTATTTT
NA	TRBV3-1/TRBV3-2	NA	TRBJ1-1	CASSQGPLTEAFF	TGTGCCAGCAGCCAAGGGCCCCTGACTGAAGCTTTCTTT
NA	TRBV9	TRBD1	TRBJ1-1	CASSVTGGVPEAFF	TGTGCCAGCAGCGTAACAGGGGGGGTCCCTGAAGCTTTCTTT
NA	TRBV7-8	NA	TRBJ1-1	CASSSILGNTEAFF	TGTGCCAGCAGCTCAATATTGGGAAACACTGAAGCTTTCTTT
NA	TRBV6-2/TRBV6-3	NA	TRBJ2-6	CASSPESSGANVLTF	TGTGCCAGCAGTCCCGAGAGCTCTGGGGCCAACGTCCTGACTTTC
NA	TRBV6-6	NA	TRBJ1-2	CASSPNQNRDSYGYTF	TGTGCCAGCAGTCCGAATCAAAACAGGGATAGCTATGGCTACACCTTC
NA	TRBV9	NA	TRBJ1-4	CASSVGNRGIEKLFF	TGTGCCAGCAGCGTAGGCAATAGGGGAATCGAAAAACTGTTTTTT
NA	TRBV6-2/TRBV6-3	NA	TRBJ1-1	CASSSLQGGTEAFF	TGTGCCAGCAGTTCCCTACAGGGAGGCACTGAAGCTTTCTTT
NA	TRBV24-1	NA	TRBJ1-1	CATSEKTGYTEAFF	TGTGCCACCAGTGAGAAAACAGGCTACACTGAAGCTTTCTTT
once	TRBV12-5	NA	TRBJ1-1	CASGLNTEAFF	TGTGCTAGTGGTTTAAACACTGAAGCTTTCTTT
NA	TRBV7-3	NA	TRBJ1-1	CASSLTGPNTEAFF	TGTGCCAGCAGCTTAACGGGGCCGAACACTGAAGCTTTCTTT
NA	TRBV30	NA	TRBJ1-2	CAWRVRSDSYGYTF	TGTGCCTGGAGGGTCAGGAGTGATAGTTATGGCTACACCTTC
NA	TRBV21-1	NA	TRBJ2-7	CASSVGTGWNEQYF	TGTGCCAGCAGCGTAGGGACAGGGTGGAACGAGCAGTACTTC
NA	TRBV7-2	TRBD2	TRBJ2-7	CASSLVGGGDEQYF	TGTGCCAGCAGCTTAGTCGGCGGGGGGGACGAGCAGTACTTC
NA	TRBV6-6	TRBD1	TRBJ1-6	CASSYLQGRDNSPLHF	TGTGCCAGCAGTTACCTACAGGGGAGGGATAATTCACCCCTCCACTTT
NA	TRBV2	NA	TRBJ1-6	CASSEMGAPDPLHF	TGTGCCAGCAGTGAAATGGGGGCCCCGGATCCCCTCCACTTT
NA	TRBV6-5	NA	TRBJ1-2	CASSYSSGNYGYTF	TGTGCCAGCAGTTACTCATCCGGGAACTATGGCTACACCTTC
NA	TRBV6-2/TRBV6-3	NA	TRBJ1-1	CASSLQGFYTEAFF	TGTGCCAGCAGTCTCCAGGGATTTTACACTGAAGCTTTCTTT
NA	TRBV5-1	TRBD2	TRBJ2-3	CASSFFWGGENTQYF	TGCGCCAGCAGCTTTTTCTGGGGGGGTGAAAATACGCAGTATTTT
NA	TRBV2	TRBD1	TRBJ2-7	CASSLTGTGEMSHEQYF	TGTGCCAGCAGTCTTACCGGGACAGGGGAGATGAGTCACGAGCAGTACTTC
NA	TRBV4-1	TRBD1	TRBJ1-1	CASSQGRGYNTEAFF	TGCGCCAGCAGCCAAGGCAGGGGGTACAACACTGAAGCTTTCTTT
NA	TRBV2	TRBD1	TRBJ1-2	CAGGGVPKSYTF	TGTGCAGGGGGCGGAGTGCCTAAAAGCTACACCTTC
NA	TRBV9	TRBD2	TRBJ2-3	CASSVDSSGSTDTQYF	TGTGCCAGCAGCGTAGACTCTAGCGGGAGTACAGATACGCAGTATTTT
NA	TRBV19	NA	TRBJ1-2	CASSMARDPAGYGYTF	TGTGCCAGTAGTATGGCCAGGGACCCGGCGGGCTATGGCTACACCTTC